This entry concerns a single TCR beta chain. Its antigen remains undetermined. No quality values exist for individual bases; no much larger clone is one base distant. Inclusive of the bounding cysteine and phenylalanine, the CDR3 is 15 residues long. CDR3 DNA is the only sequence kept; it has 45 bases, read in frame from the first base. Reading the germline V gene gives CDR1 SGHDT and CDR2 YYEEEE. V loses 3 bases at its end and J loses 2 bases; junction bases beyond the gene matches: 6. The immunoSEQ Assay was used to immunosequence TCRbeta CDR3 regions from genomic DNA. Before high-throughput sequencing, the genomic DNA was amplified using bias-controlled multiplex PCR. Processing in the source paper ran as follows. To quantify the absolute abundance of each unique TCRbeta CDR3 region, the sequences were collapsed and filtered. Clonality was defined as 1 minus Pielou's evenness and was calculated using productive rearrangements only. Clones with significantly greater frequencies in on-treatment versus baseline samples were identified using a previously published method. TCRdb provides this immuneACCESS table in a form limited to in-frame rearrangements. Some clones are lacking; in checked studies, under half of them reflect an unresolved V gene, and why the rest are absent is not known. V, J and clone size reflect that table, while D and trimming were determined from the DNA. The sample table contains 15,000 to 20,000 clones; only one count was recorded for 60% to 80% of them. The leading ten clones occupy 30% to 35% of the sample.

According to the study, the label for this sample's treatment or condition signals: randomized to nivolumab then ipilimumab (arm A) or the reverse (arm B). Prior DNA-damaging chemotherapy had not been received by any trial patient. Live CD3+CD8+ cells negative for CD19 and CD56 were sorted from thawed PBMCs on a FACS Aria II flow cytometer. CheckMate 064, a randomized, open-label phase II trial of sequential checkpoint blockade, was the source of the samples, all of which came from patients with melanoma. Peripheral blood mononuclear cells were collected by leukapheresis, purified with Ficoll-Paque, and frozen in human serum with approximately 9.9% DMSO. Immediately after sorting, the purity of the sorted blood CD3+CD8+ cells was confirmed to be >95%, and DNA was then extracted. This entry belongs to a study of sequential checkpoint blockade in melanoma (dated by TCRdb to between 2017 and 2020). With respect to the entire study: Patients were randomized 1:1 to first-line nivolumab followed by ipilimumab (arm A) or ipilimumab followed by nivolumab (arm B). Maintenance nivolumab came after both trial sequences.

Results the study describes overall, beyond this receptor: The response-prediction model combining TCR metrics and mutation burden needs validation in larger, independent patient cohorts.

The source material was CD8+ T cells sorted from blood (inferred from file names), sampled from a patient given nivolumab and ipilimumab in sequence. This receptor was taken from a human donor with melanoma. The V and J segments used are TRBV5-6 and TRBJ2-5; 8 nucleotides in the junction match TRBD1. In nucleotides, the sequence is TGTGCCAGCAGCTGGGCGGGGACAGGTCAAGAGACCCAGTACTTC. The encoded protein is CASSWAGTGQETQYF.